These 16 T cell receptor beta chains originate from one sample sequenced in a study of T-cell reconstitution after alpha-beta-depleted transplantation in children. Library preparation (for TCRbeta) was performed with unique molecular identifiers. TCRdb recomputed calls from the PCR reads with MiXCR, one row per CDR3 protein. The table lists hundreds of thousands of distinct CDR3 sequences, 15% to 20% of them singletons, with over 0.95% in the top ten. Sequenced here: PBMCs from the stem cell graft donor, sampled from the stem cell graft. These TCRs come from a human donor who donated a stem cell graft to a child with acute myeloid leukemia.

In this sample, this clonotype turned up many times. The chain couples TRBV30 to TRBJ1-3; no definite D call. This CDR3 region has 13 residues. V dropped 1 base and J dropped 3 bases, with 7 bases sitting between them. The germline V gene has CDR1 GTSNPN and CDR2 SVGIG (reference sequence). CDR3 nucleotide sequence: TGTGCCTGGAGTGGTCTAATTGGAAACACCATATATTTT. Translated: CAWSGLIGNTIYF.

There are many counts of this clonotype. The chain has TRBV29-1 and TRBJ2-1; D is unresolved. This CDR3 is 13 amino acids long. The germline V and J ends were trimmed by 4 bases and 4 bases, with 11 bases remaining between them. Germline values: CDR1 SQVTM, CDR2 ANQGSEA. CDR3 protein: CSVAWTDYNEQFF. Here the CDR3 DNA reads TGCAGCGTTGCATGGACGGATTACAATGAGCAGTTCTTC.

The chain employs TRBV7-9 and TRBJ2-7; 8 bases match TRBD1. This CDR3 has 15 residues. CDR1 and CDR2 from the germline V gene are SEHNR and FQNEAQ (reference sequence). Trimming took 5 bases from V and 8 from J; bases not matched to a gene: 14. The CDR3: CASSTRNFGQGKQYF. The CDR3 DNA reads TGTGCCAGCAGCACCAGGAATTTTGGACAGGGCAAGCAGTACTTC.

This chain joins TRBV12-3 or TRBV12-4 and TRBJ2-7; 13 bases line up with TRBD2. The trim removed 3 bases at V and 7 bases at J, leaving 6 bases unmatched. This CDR3 is 15 amino acids long. The CDR3 spells CASSLGLAGTFEQYF. The CDR3 DNA is TGTGCCAGCAGTTTGGGACTAGCGGGGACCTTTGAGCAGTACTTC.

Ten or more counts support this clonotype. The V and J genes are TRBV5-1 and TRBJ2-1, with D perhaps matching TRBD1 (5 bases). Germline V gene data show CDR1 as SGHRS and CDR2 as YFSETQ. The CDR3 runs to 16 residues. V was pared by 2 bases and J by 6 bases, with 18 bases between. The DNA of the CDR3 is TGCGCCAGCAGCTTAGTTGCAGGGATGATGAGCAATGAGCAGTTCTTC. Its protein product is CASSLVAGMMSNEQFF.

This chain joins TRBV7-2 and TRBJ1-3, with D possibly being TRBD1 (6 bases). Trimming left V 5 bases short and J 2 bases short, with 16 bases between. The germline V gene has CDR1 SGHTA and CDR2 FQGNSA. This CDR3 is built from 16 residues. The CDR3 spells CASSSTGYYPGNTIYF. The CDR3 region has the DNA TGTGCCAGCAGCAGCACAGGGTACTATCCTGGAAACACCATATATTTT.

The chain is built from TRBV7-9 and TRBJ2-2; D ambiguous. CDR1 SEHNR and CDR2 FQNEAQ come from the germline V gene (reference sequence). This CDR3 spans 14 amino acids. V was clipped by 11 bases and J by 2 bases, with 15 bases between them. This chain's CDR3 is CAGRPLLNTGELFF. The CDR3 coding sequence is TGTGCCGGACGGCCACTCCTCAACACCGGGGAGCTGTTTTTT. The entire variable domain, with the rest obtained from reference TRBV7-9 and TRBJ2-2, is as follows: DTGVSQNPRHKITKRGQNVTFRCDPISEHNRLYWYRQTLGQGPEFLTYFQNEAQLEKSRLLSDRFSAERPKGSFSTLEIQRTEQGDSAMYLCAGRPLLNTGELFFGEGSRLTVL.

Ten or more counts support this clonotype. The V and J genes are TRBV7-2 and TRBJ2-7; 8 nucleotides line up with TRBD1. CDR3 size: 14 residues. V lost 5 bases, J lost 4 bases, and 7 bases stayed unmatched. CDR1 and CDR2 from the germline V gene are SGHTA and FQGNSA. The CDR3 DNA sequence: TGTGCCAGCAGCCCCGGTGGACAGGGTTACGAGCAGTACTTC. Amino acid sequence: CASSPGGQGYEQYF.

This clonotype has at least ten counts. The CDR3 DNA reads TGCAGTGCTAGGGAGGGATACACTGAAGCTTTCTTT. Translating it yields CSAREGYTEAFF. V and J are TRBV20-1 and TRBJ1-1; D is undetermined. V was pared by 3 bases and J by 3 bases, with 8 bases between. The CDR3 loop spans 12 amino acids. CDR1 DFQATT and CDR2 SNEGSKA come from the germline V gene (reference sequence).

This clonotype was seen ten or more times. The chain is built from TRBV4-3 and TRBJ2-3; D is undetermined. Trimming removed 0 bases at V and 6 bases at J, with 7 bases between. CDR3 size: 13 residues. Per germline, CDR1 LGHNA and CDR2 YSLEER. The CDR3 sequence is CASSQDSQDTQYF. DNA of the CDR3: TGCGCCAGCAGCCAAGATAGTCAGGATACGCAGTATTTT.

This clonotype was detected many times. The chain employs TRBV27 and TRBJ2-5, with D perhaps TRBD1 or TRBD2 (5 bases each). The CDR3 has 14 residues. The germline V gene encodes CDR1 MNHEY and CDR2 SMNVEV (reference sequence). Trimming stripped 0 bases from V and 3 bases from J, with 8 bases between. CDR3: CASSLSRGEETQYF. Written as DNA, the CDR3 is TGTGCCAGCAGTTTATCACGAGGGGAAGAGACCCAGTACTTC.

A remark on this clonotype: A read error may explain this, as a much larger clone is one base away. This sequence joins TRBV20-1 and TRBJ2-7; D is undetermined. This CDR3 spans 14 amino acids. The germline V and J ends were trimmed by 3 bases and 1 base, with 13 bases remaining between them. CDR1 is DFQATT and CDR2 is SNEGSKA in the germline V gene (reference sequence). The CDR3 DNA reads as TGCAGTGCTAGTTCCCAGCCGTTTTCCTACGAGCAGTACTTC. Its protein product is CSASSQPFSYEQYF.

CDR3 sequence reads: CASSPTPGMGGNQPQHF. CDR3 bases: TGCGCCAGCAGCCCTACCCCAGGGATGGGGGGCAATCAGCCCCAGCATTTT. V and J are TRBV4-1 and TRBJ1-5, with D maybe TRBD1 (5 bases). The germline CDR1 and CDR2 sequences are MGHRA and YSYEKL. V lost 4 bases to trimming and J lost 2 bases, with 18 bases between them. This CDR3 contains 17 residues.

This clonotype was recorded a few times. DNA for the CDR3: TGCGCCAGCAGCTTGGTGGCAGGGGGCTCCTACGAGCAGTACTTC. As protein: CASSLVAGGSYEQYF. The chain couples TRBV5-1 to TRBJ2-7, with 7 bases identical to TRBD1. Trimming took 0 bases from V and 0 from J; bases not matched to a gene: 3. Germline V gives CDR1 SGHRS, CDR2 YFSETQ. CDR3 length: 15 amino acids.

This clonotype was detected a few times. The rearrangement joins TRBV12-3 or TRBV12-4 to TRBJ1-5; no firm D call. The CDR3 runs to 14 residues. V gave up 0 bases and J gave up 7 bases, with 10 bases separating them. The CDR3 loop reads CASSLAQSWQPQHF. The CDR3 bases are TGTGCCAGCAGTTTAGCCCAGTCCTGGCAGCCCCAGCATTTT.

This clonotype was observed many times. V is TRBV28 and J is TRBJ1-2, with 7 bases matching TRBD1. There are 14 residues in the CDR3. CDR1 and CDR2 from the germline V gene are MDHEN and SYDVKM. The junction had 12 bases not matched to a gene; V was cut back by 7 bases and J by 7 bases. The CDR3 sequence is CASTLVGGDGGYTF. In DNA, the CDR3 is TGTGCCAGCACCTTAGTAGGGGGCGACGGTGGCTACACCTTC.